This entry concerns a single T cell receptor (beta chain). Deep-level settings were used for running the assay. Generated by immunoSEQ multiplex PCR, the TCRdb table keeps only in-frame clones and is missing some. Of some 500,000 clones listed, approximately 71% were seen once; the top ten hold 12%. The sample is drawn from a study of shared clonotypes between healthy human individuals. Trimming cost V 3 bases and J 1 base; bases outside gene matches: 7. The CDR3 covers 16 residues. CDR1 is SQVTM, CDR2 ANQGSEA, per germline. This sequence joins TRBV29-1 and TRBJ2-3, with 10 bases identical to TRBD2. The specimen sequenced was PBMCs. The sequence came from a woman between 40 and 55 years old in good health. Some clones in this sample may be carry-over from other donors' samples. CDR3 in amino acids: CSVEQSGRAGTDTQYF. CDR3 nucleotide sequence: TGCAGCGTTGAGCAGAGCGGGAGGGCTGGCACAGATACGCAGTATTTT.